Listed below are T cell receptor beta chains from one sample, sequenced in a study of blood T cells in healthy people across ages. TCRdb re-derived calls from the 5' RACE reads in MiXCR, one entry per CDR3 protein. The repertoire holds approximately 600,000 distinct CDR3 sequences, with about 53% as singletons. The specimen was blood. The receptors were sampled from a man aged 60 to 75 in good health. The CDR3 runs from the conserved cysteine through the conserved F or W. D genes are given only for firm matches. Clone size appears in some rows only: once, few, many, or a class for an expanded clone.

D,size,J,V,DNA,CDR3
TRBD2,.,TRBJ2-5,TRBV5-1,TGCGCCAGCAGCTCCGGACTAGCCATTCAAGAGACCCAGTACTTC,CASSSGLAIQETQYF
.,.,TRBJ2-2,TRBV9,TGTGCCAGCAGCCGGGGGGCGGGGTCTACGAACACCGGGGAGCTGTTTTTT,CASSRGAGSTNTGELFF
.,.,TRBJ2-5,TRBV5-1,TGCGCCAGCAGTCCTGAGACAGGTGGTGAGACCCAGTACTTC,CASSPETGGETQYF
.,.,TRBJ2-1,TRBV20-1,TGCAGTGCTAGGTGGAGGTACAATGAGCAGTTCTTC,CSARWRYNEQFF
TRBD2,.,TRBJ2-1,TRBV5-1,TGCGCCAGCAGCGCCTTGACTAGCGGATTAGGTAATGAGCAGTTCTTC,CASSALTSGLGNEQFF
.,few,TRBJ2-5,TRBV5-5,TGTGCCAGCAGCTTGGCCACAGGGGAGACCCAGTACTTC,CASSLATGETQYF
TRBD2,.,TRBJ2-7,TRBV15,TGTGCCACAAGACTAGCGGGGAGCTCCTACGAGCAGTACTTC,CATRLAGSSYEQYF
.,.,TRBJ1-4,TRBV28,TGTGCCAGCAGTTTAGGACAGAGGACGGGAAAACTGTTTTTT,CASSLGQRTGKLFF
.,.,TRBJ2-3,TRBV12-3/TRBV12-4,TGTGCCAGCAGTTCTAAAGATACGCAGTATTTT,CASSSKDTQYF
.,few,TRBJ1-6,TRBV7-2,TGTGCCAGCAGCTCGACCGGACAGCTCTATAATTCACCCCTCCACTTT,CASSSTGQLYNSPLHF
.,once,TRBJ2-3,TRBV7-9,TGTGCCAGCAGCTCCGATACCGGTACGCAGTATTTT,CASSSDTGTQYF
.,.,TRBJ1-1,TRBV20-1,TGCAGTGCTAGATCAGTCAAGAACACTGAAGCTTTCTTT,CSARSVKNTEAFF
TRBD1,once,TRBJ2-7,TRBV6-6,TGTGCCAGCAGTTACGCCGGACAGGGGGCGGACGAGCAGTACTTC,CASSYAGQGADEQYF